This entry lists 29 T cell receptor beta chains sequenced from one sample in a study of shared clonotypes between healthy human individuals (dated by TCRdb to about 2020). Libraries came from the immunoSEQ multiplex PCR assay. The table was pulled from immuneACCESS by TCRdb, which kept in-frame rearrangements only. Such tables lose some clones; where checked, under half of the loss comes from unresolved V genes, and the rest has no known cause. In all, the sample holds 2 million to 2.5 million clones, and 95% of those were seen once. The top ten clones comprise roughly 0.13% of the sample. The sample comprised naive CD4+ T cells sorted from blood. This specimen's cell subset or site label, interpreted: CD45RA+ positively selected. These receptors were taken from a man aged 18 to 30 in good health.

The CDR3 loop is CASSLTSGKPYEQYF. Written as DNA, the CDR3 is TGTGCCAGCAGTTTGACTAGCGGGAAACCTTACGAGCAGTACTTC. The V call is TRBV27, the J call TRBJ2-7, with TRBD2 identical over 11 bases. J lost 4 bases, V lost 3 bases, and 5 bases had no gene match. The CDR3 covers 15 residues. Germline CDR1 and CDR2: MNHEY and SMNVEV (reference sequence).

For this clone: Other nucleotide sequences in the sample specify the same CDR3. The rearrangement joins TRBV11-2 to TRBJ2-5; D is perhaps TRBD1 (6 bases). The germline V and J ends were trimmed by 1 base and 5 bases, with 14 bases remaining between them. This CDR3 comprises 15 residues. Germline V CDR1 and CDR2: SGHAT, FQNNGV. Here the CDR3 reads CASSLGQGKGETQYF. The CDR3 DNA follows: TGTGCCAGCAGCTTAGGGCAGGGGAAAGGGGAGACCCAGTACTTC. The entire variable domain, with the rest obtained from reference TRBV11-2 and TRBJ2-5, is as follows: EAGVAQSPRYKIIEKRQSVAFWCNPISGHATLYWYQQILGQGPKLLIQFQNNGVVDDSQLPKDRFSAERLKGVDSTLKIQPAKLEDSAVYLCASSLGQGKGETQYFGPGTRLLVL.

The CDR3 DNA is TGTGCCAGCAGTGACAGACAGGGGCAGCAAAGGGGGTTTTTT. Translating it yields CASSDRQGQQRGFF. The chain couples TRBV6-1 to TRBJ2-2, with TRBD1 matching over 8 bases. V gave up 3 bases and J gave up 16 bases; unmatched junction bases: 13. The CDR3 spans 14 residues. The germline V gene has CDR1 MNHNS and CDR2 SASEGT.

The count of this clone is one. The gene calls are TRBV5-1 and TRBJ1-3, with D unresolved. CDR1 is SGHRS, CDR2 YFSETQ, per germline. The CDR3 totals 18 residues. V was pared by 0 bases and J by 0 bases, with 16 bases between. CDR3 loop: CASSLAVTPSVSGNTIYF. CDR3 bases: TGCGCCAGCAGCTTGGCCGTCACTCCCTCGGTCTCTGGAAACACCATATATTTT.

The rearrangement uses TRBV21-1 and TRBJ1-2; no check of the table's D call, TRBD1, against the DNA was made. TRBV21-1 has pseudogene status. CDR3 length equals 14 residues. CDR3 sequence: CASSKAETRYGYTF. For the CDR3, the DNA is TGTGCCAGCAGCAAAGCCGAGACACGCTATGGCTACACCTTC.

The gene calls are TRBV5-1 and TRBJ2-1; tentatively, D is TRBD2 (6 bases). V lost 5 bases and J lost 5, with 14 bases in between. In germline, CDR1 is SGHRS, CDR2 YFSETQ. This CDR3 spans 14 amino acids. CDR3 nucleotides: TGCGCCAGCAGAAATGTGGGGGGTGACAATGAGCAGTTCTTC. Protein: CASRNVGGDNEQFF.

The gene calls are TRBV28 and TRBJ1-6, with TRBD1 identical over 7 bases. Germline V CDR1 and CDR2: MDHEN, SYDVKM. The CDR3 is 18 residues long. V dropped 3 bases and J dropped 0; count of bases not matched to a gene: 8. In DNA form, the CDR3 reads TGTGCCAGCAGTTTCCGGGACAGTAGGAGCTCCTATAATTCACCCCTCCACTTT. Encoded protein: CASSFRDSRSSYNSPLHF.

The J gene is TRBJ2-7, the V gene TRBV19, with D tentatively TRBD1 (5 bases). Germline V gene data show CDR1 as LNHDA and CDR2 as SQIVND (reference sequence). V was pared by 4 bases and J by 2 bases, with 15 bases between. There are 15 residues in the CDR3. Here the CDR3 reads CASSSSDRSPYEQYF. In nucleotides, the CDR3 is TGTGCCAGTAGTAGTAGTGACAGAAGCCCCTACGAGCAGTACTTC.

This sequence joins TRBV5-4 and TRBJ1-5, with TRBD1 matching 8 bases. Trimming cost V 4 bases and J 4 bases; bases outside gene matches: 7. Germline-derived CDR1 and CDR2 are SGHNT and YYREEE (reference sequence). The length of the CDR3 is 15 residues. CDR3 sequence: CASSEGTGGNQPQHF. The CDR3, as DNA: TGTGCCAGCAGCGAAGGGACAGGCGGGAATCAGCCCCAGCATTTT.

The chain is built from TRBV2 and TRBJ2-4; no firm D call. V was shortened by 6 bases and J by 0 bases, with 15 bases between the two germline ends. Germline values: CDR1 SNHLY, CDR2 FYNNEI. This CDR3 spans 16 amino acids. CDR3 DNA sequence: TGTGCCAGCAGCCTGCAGACTTCGATAGCCAAAAACATTCAGTACTTC. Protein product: CASSLQTSIAKNIQYF.

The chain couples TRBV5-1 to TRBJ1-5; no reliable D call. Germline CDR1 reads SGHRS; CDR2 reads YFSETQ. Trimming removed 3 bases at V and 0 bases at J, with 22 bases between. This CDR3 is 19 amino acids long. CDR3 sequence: CASSCPTFSSVNSNQPQHF. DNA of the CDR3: TGCGCCAGCAGCTGCCCTACATTTTCCTCCGTAAATAGCAATCAGCCCCAGCATTTT.

Here the CDR3 DNA reads TGTGCCAGCAGTGGTCGTTCGGCAGGACAAGAGACCCAGTACTTC. Its protein product is CASSGRSAGQETQYF. The chain has TRBV6-1 and TRBJ2-5; D unclear. The CDR3 has 15 amino acids. Trimming took off 4 bases at V and 2 bases at J, with 14 bases between the two ends. Germline CDR1 MNHNS, CDR2 SASEGT.

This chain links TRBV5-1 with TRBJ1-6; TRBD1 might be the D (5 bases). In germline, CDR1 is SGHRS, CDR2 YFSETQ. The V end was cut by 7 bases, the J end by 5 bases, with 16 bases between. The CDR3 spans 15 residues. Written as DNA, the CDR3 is TGCGCCAGCGCGGTACGGGGCGATCATAATTCACCCCTCCACTTT. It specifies CASAVRGDHNSPLHF.

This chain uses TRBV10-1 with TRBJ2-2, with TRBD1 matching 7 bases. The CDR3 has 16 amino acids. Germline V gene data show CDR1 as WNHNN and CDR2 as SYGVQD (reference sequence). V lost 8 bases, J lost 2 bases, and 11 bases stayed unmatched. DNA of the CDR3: TGCGCCAGCGGCCCAACAGGGGCCGGTAACACCGGGGAGCTGTTTTTT. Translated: CASGPTGAGNTGELFF.

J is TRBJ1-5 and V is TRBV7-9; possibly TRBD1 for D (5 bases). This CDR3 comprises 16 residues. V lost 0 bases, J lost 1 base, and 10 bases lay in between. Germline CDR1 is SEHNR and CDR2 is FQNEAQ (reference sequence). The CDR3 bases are TGTGCCAGCAGCTTAGCAGTAGGGACCAGCAATCAGCCCCAGCATTTT. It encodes CASSLAVGTSNQPQHF.

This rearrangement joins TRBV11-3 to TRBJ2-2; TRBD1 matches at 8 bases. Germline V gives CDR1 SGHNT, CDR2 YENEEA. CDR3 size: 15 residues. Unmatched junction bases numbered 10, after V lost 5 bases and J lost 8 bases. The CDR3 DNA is TGTGCCAGCAGCCCAGGCCAGGGGGCGTCTGGGGAGCTGTTTTTT. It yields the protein CASSPGQGASGELFF. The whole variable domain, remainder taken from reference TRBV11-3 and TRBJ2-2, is EAGVVQSPRYKIIEKKQPVAFWCNPISGHNTLYWYLQNLGQGPELLIRYENEEAVDDSQLPKDRFSAERLKGVDSTLKIQPAELGDSAVYLCASSPGQGASGELFFGEGSRLTVL.

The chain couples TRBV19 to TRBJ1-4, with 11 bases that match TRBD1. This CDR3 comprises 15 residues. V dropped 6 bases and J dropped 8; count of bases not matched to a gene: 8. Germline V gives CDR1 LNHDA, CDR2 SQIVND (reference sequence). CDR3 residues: CASRTSGTGGEKLFF. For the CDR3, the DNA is TGTGCCAGTAGGACTTCCGGGACAGGGGGAGAAAAACTGTTTTTT.

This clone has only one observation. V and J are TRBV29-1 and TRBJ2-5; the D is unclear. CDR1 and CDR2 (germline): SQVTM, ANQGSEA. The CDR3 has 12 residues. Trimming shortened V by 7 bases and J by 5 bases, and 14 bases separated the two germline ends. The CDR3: CSATALAETQYF. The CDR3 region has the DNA TGCAGCGCCACGGCCTTGGCGGAGACCCAGTACTTC.

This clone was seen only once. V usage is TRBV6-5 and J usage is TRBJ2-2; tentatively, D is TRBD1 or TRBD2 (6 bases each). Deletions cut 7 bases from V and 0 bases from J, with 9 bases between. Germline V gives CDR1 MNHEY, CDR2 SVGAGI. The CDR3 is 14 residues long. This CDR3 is CASKGGPNTGELFF. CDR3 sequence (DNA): TGTGCCAGCAAGGGGGGCCCGAACACCGGGGAGCTGTTTTTT.

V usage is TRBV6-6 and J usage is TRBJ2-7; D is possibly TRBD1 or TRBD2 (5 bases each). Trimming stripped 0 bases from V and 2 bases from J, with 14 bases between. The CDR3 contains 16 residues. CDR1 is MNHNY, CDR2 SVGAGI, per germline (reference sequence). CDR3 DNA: TGTGCCAGCAGTTACTCTCCTCCGGGACGGACCTACGAGCAGTACTTC. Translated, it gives CASSYSPPGRTYEQYF.

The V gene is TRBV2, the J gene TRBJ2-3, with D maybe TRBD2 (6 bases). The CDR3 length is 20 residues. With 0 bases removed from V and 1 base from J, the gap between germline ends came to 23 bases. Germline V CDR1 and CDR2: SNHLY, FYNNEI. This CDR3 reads CASSEAPLAEKSGGTDTQYF. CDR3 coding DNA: TGTGCCAGCAGTGAAGCGCCGCTGGCCGAAAAATCGGGGGGCACAGATACGCAGTATTTT.

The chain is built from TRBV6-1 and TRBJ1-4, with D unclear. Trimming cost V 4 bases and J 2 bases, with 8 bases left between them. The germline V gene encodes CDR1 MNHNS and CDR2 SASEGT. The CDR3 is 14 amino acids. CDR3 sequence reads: CASSAQFTNEKLFF. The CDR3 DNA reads TGTGCCAGCAGTGCCCAGTTTACTAATGAAAAACTGTTTTTT.

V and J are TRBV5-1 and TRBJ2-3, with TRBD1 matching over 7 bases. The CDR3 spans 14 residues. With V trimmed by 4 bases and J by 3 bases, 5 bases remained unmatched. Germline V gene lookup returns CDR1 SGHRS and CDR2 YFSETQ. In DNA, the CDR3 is TGCGCCAGCAGCGCCGACAGGGCTACAGATACGCAGTATTTT. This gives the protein CASSADRATDTQYF.

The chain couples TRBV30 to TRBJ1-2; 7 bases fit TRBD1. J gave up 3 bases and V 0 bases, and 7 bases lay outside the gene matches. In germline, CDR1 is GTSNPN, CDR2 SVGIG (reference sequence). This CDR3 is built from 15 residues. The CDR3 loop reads CAWSVRGTVHYGYTF. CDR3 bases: TGTGCCTGGAGTGTACGGGGGACAGTCCACTATGGCTACACCTTC.

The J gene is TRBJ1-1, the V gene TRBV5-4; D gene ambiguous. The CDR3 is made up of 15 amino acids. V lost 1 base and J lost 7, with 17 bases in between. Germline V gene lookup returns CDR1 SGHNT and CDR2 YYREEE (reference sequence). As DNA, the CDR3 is TGTGCCAGCAGCTTGATGGCTAAGGCGGGGATTGAAGCTTTCTTT. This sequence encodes CASSLMAKAGIEAFF.

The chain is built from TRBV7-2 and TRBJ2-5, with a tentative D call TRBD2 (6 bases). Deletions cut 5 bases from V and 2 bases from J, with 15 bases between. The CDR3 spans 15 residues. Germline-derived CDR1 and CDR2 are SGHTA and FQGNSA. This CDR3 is CASSISGTPQETQYF. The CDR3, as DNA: TGTGCCAGCAGCATAAGTGGGACTCCTCAAGAGACCCAGTACTTC.

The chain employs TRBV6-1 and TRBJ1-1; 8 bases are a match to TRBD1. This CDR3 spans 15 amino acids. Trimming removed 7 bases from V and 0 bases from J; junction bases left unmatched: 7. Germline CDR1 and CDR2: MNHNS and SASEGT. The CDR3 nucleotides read TGTGCCAGCAACAGACAGGGGATGGTGAACACTGAAGCTTTCTTT. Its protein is CASNRQGMVNTEAFF.

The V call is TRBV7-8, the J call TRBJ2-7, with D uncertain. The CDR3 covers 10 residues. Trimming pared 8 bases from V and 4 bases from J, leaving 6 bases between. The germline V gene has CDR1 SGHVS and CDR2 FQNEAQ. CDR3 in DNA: TGTGCCAGCGGGTCGTACGAGCAGTACTTC. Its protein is CASGSYEQYF.

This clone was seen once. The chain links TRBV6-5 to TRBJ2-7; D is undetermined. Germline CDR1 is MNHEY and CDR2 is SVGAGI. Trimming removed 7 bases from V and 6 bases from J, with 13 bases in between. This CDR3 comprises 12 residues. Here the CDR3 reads CASNSEVGEQYF. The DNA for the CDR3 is TGTGCCAGCAATTCCGAAGTCGGCGAGCAGTACTTC.